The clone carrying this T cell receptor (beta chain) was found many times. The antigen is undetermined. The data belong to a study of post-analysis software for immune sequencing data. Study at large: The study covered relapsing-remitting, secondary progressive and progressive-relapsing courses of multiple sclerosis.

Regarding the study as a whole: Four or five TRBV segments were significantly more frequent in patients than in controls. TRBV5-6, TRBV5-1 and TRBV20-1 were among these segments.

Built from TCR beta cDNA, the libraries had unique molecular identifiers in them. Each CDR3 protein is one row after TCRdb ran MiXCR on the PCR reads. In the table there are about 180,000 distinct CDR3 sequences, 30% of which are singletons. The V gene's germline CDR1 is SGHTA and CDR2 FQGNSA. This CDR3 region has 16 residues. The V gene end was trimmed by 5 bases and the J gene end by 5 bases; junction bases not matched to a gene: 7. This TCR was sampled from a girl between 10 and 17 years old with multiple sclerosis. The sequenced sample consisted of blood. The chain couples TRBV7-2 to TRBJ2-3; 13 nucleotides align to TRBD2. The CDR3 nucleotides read TGTGCCAGCAGCCCCTGGACTAGCGGGAGTGAAGATACGCAGTATTTT. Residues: CASSPWTSGSEDTQYF.